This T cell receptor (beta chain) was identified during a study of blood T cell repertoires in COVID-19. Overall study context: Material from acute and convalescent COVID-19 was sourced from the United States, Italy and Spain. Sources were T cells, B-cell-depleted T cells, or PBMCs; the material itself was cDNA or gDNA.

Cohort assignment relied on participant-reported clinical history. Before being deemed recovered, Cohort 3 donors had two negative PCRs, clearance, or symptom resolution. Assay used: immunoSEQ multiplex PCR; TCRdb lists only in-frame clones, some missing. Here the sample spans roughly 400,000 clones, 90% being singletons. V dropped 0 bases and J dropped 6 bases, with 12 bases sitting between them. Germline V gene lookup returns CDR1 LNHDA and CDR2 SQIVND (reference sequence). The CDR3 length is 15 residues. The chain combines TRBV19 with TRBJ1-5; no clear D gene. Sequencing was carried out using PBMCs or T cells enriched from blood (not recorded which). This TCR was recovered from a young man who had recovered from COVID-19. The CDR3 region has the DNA TGTGCCAGTAGTATAGATCGGGCAGGAGGTCAGCCCCAGCATTTT. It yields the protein CASSIDRAGGQPQHF.